The 22 T cell receptor beta chains below were found in one sample sequenced in a study of response to subunit inactivated influenza vaccine. One entry per CDR3 protein, called by TCRdb with MiXCR from the RT-PCR reads. The repertoire holds 300,000 to 350,000 distinct CDR3 sequences, with 21% as singletons. The sample in question was PBMCs from blood, obtained less than 22 months after vaccination. The receptor source for this set is a man aged 45 to 70 who received an inactivated influenza vaccine.

Ten or more counts support this clonotype. Here the CDR3 DNA reads TGTGCCAGCAGTTTAAATCGGGACAACGGCTACACCTTC. It translates to CASSLNRDNGYTF. The rearrangement joins TRBV28 to TRBJ1-2, with D maybe TRBD1 (6 bases). The germline CDR1 and CDR2 sequences are MDHEN and SYDVKM. The CDR3 extends over 13 amino acids. V was clipped by 2 bases and J by 8 bases, with 12 bases between them.

The chain is built from TRBV30 and TRBJ1-3; D unresolved. Trimming pared 5 bases from V and 0 bases from J, leaving 5 bases between. Germline assignment: CDR1 GTSNPN and CDR2 SVGIG (reference sequence). The CDR3 loop spans 12 amino acids. This CDR3 is CAWQTSGNTIYF. The CDR3 nucleotides read TGTGCCTGGCAAACCTCTGGAAACACCATATATTTT.

The J gene is TRBJ2-7, the V gene TRBV11-2; D unclear. The germline V and J ends were trimmed by 0 bases and 7 bases, with 7 bases remaining between them. CDR1 is SGHAT and CDR2 is FQNNGV in the germline V gene. This CDR3 contains 12 residues. The DNA for the CDR3 is TGTGCCAGCAGCTTAGACAGGTTGGAGCAGTACTTC. The encoded protein is CASSLDRLEQYF.

This clonotype was observed at least ten times. Here the CDR3 reads CASTVGQGAGTEAFF. DNA of the CDR3: TGTGCCAGTACGGTGGGACAGGGGGCAGGAACTGAAGCTTTCTTT. The chain recombines TRBV19 with TRBJ1-1, with 12 nucleotides matching TRBD1. Germline loops: CDR1 LNHDA, CDR2 SQIVND (reference sequence). The CDR3 spans 15 residues. Losses at the gene ends were 7 bases for V and 5 bases for J; bases not matched to a gene: 8. The full variable domain, in which reference TRBV19 and TRBJ1-1 provide the parts outside the CDR3, is DGGITQSPKYLFRKEGQNVTLSCEQNLNHDAMYWYRQDPGQGLRLIYYSQIVNDFQKGDIAEGYSVSREKKESFPLTVTSAQKNPTAFYLCASTVGQGAGTEAFFGQGTRLTVV.

The chain recombines TRBV7-9 with TRBJ2-3, with TRBD2 identical over 10 bases. Per germline, CDR1 SEHNR and CDR2 FQNEAQ (reference sequence). The CDR3 contains 16 residues. Unmatched junction bases numbered 8, after V lost 4 bases and J lost 4 bases. The CDR3 here is CASSSRASGRPDTQYF. As DNA, the CDR3 is TGTGCCAGCAGCTCGCGGGCTAGCGGGAGACCAGATACGCAGTATTTT. Together with reference TRBV7-9 and TRBJ2-3, the CDR3 gives the full variable domain: DTGVSQNPRHKITKRGQNVTFRCDPISEHNRLYWYRQTLGQGPEFLTYFQNEAQLEKSRLLSDRFSAERPKGSFSTLEIQRTEQGDSAMYLCASSSRASGRPDTQYFGPGTRLTVL.

The chain joins TRBV7-2 to TRBJ1-2, with D possibly TRBD1 on 5 matching bases. This CDR3 has 12 residues. CDR1 and CDR2 from the germline V gene are SGHTA and FQGNSA. With 1 base removed from V and 14 bases from J, the gap between germline ends came to 14 bases. In DNA form, the CDR3 reads TGTGCCAGCAGCTTAGAGGCAGGGTCGGGTACCTTC. This translates into CASSLEAGSGTF.

The V and J genes are TRBV20-1 and TRBJ2-7; D gene ambiguous. Germline CDR1 reads DFQATT; CDR2 reads SNEGSKA (reference sequence). Trimming removed 3 bases at V and 2 bases at J, with 8 bases between. This CDR3 has 12 amino acids. The CDR3 bases are TGCAGTGCTAGGACCGATACCTACGAGCAGTACTTC. Translated, it gives CSARTDTYEQYF.

The J gene is TRBJ2-7, the V gene TRBV28; 12 nucleotides agree with TRBD2. The CDR3 contains 15 residues. Germline CDR1 reads MDHEN; CDR2 reads SYDVKM. V dropped 6 bases and J dropped 6; count of bases not matched to a gene: 9. CDR3 sequence: CASSQTSGSSPEQYF. The CDR3 bases are TGTGCCAGCAGCCAGACTAGCGGGAGTTCCCCCGAGCAGTACTTC.

This chain links TRBV7-7 with TRBJ2-2; possibly TRBD2 for D (5 bases). The germline V gene encodes CDR1 SSHAT and CDR2 FNYEAQ (reference sequence). The CDR3 covers 12 residues. CDR3 sequence reads: CASRPSSGELFF. Written as DNA, the CDR3 is TGTGCTAGCCGCCCTAGCTCCGGGGAGCTGTTTTTT. Full variable domain (remainder filled in from reference TRBV7-7 and TRBJ2-2): GAGVSQSPRYKVTKRGQDVTLRCDPISSHATLYWYQQALGQGPEFLTYFNYEAQPDKSGLPSDRFSAERPEGSISTLTIQRTEQRDSAMYRCASRPSSGELFFGEGSRLTVL.

This clonotype was detected only a few times. The CDR3 is CASSRTQGGYGYTF. CDR3 sequence (DNA): TGTGCCAGCAGTCGGACTCAGGGGGGCTATGGCTACACCTTC. The chain recombines TRBV6-1 with TRBJ1-2, with 7 bases lining up with TRBD1. Trimming took 5 bases from V and 4 from J; bases not matched to a gene: 7. Per the germline V gene, CDR1 is MNHNS and CDR2 is SASEGT. The CDR3 is made up of 14 amino acids.

The V gene is TRBV23-1, the J gene TRBJ2-7, with D maybe TRBD1 (7 bases). TRBV23-1 is reported as an ORF; its role is uncertain. V was trimmed by 1 base and J by 6 bases, leaving 19 bases between them. The CDR3 totals 16 residues. CDR3 coding DNA: TGCGCCAGCAGTCAATTCGGAGGGCGACAGGGATTCGAGCAGTACTTC. This codes for CASSQFGGRQGFEQYF.

The V call is TRBV10-3, the J call TRBJ2-1; tentatively, D is TRBD1 (5 bases). V was cut by 5 bases and J by 5 bases, with 13 bases left in between. This CDR3 has 14 amino acids. Germline V gene data show CDR1 as ENHRY and CDR2 as SYGVKD. CDR3 nucleotide sequence: TGTGCCATCAGTCTCAAGGGGCAACACAATGAGCAGTTCTTC. It translates to CAISLKGQHNEQFF.

This sequence joins TRBV7-2 and TRBJ2-1; the D is unclear. Germline V CDR1 and CDR2: SGHTA, FQGNSA. The V end lost 2 bases, the J end lost 10 bases, and 9 bases lay between the germline ends. The CDR3 is 12 residues long. In DNA form, the CDR3 reads TGTGCCAGCAGCTTACTCTCGGTAGAGCAGTTCTTC. As protein: CASSLLSVEQFF.

This clonotype was detected only a few times. The chain couples TRBV18 to TRBJ1-3, with D possibly TRBD1 on 6 matching bases. CDR3 length: 16 residues. CDR1 and CDR2 from the germline V gene are KGHSH and LQKENI. The ends were cut back, 3 bases at V and 0 bases at J, with 12 bases in the middle. CDR3: CASSPSGDTSGNTIYF. As DNA, the CDR3 is TGTGCCAGCTCACCCTCTGGGGACACCTCTGGAAACACCATATATTTT. Drawing the rest from reference TRBV18 and TRBJ1-3, the complete variable domain is NAGVMQNPRHLVRRRGQEARLRCSPMKGHSHVYWYRQLPEEGLKFMVYLQKENIIDESGMPKERFSAEFPKEGPSILRIQQVVRGDSAAYFCASSPSGDTSGNTIYFGEGSWLTVV.

This clonotype occurred a few times. V usage is TRBV18 and J usage is TRBJ2-7; 8 bases match TRBD1. Per the germline V gene, CDR1 is KGHSH and CDR2 is LQKENI. This CDR3 contains 14 residues. J gave up 2 bases and V 6 bases, and 6 bases lay outside the gene matches. CDR3 nucleotides: TGTGCCAGCTCTCCGGACAGGGCCACCTACGAGCAGTACTTC. Residues: CASSPDRATYEQYF.

This rearrangement joins TRBV6-2 or TRBV6-3 to TRBJ2-3; D gene ambiguous. This CDR3 contains 11 residues. Germline CDR1 MNHEY, CDR2 SVGEGT. Trimming shortened V by 0 bases and J by 6 bases, and 1 base separated the two germline ends. CDR3 in DNA: TGTGCCAGCAGTTACTCGGATACGCAGTATTTT. Translating gives CASSYSDTQYF.

This clonotype was observed a few times. V usage is TRBV5-1 and J usage is TRBJ1-1; 8 positions match TRBD1. The V gene end was trimmed by 3 bases and the J gene end by 0 bases; junction bases not matched to a gene: 10. The CDR3 totals 17 residues. Germline values: CDR1 SGHRS, CDR2 YFSETQ. DNA of the CDR3: TGCGCCAGCAGCTCCCGAGGACAGGGATTCATGAACACTGAAGCTTTCTTT. It translates to CASSSRGQGFMNTEAFF.

The J gene is TRBJ2-3, the V gene TRBV20-1, with 11 bases fitting TRBD2. Looked up from germline, CDR1 is DFQATT and CDR2 is SNEGSKA (reference sequence). Trimming removed 7 bases from V and 0 bases from J; junction bases left unmatched: 6. The CDR3 totals 15 residues. CDR3 loop: CSGGTSGSSTDTQYF. Written as DNA, the CDR3 is TGCAGTGGCGGGACTAGCGGCTCAAGCACAGATACGCAGTATTTT.

The chain recombines TRBV24-1 with TRBJ2-3; 8 bases agree with TRBD2. Germline loops: CDR1 KGHDR, CDR2 SFDVKD. The CDR3 runs 14 residues. The J segment lost 1 base and the V segment lost 4 bases, leaving 0 bases of the junction unmatched. The CDR3 spells CATSETSGTDTQYF. In DNA form, the CDR3 reads TGTGCCACCAGTGAGACTAGCGGCACAGATACGCAGTATTTT.

This clonotype was seen a few times. The chain combines TRBV6-1 with TRBJ2-7; tentative D call: TRBD2 (6 bases). Trimming removed 6 bases from V and 0 bases from J, with 18 bases in between. Per germline, CDR1 MNHNS and CDR2 SASEGT. The CDR3 consists of 16 residues. The CDR3 region has the DNA TGTGCCAGCAGCTTCACAGTGGCGGGGATCTCCTACGAGCAGTACTTC. It yields the protein CASSFTVAGISYEQYF.

The chain combines TRBV2 with TRBJ1-5, with D maybe TRBD1 (5 bases). The CDR3 spans 14 residues. Germline V lookup: CDR1 SNHLY, CDR2 FYNNEI. The V gene lost 6 bases and the J gene lost 5 bases, with 14 bases spanning the gap. The CDR3 nucleotides read TGTGCCAGCAGACAAGGGCGGGGGGATCAGCCCCAGCATTTT. The encoded protein is CASRQGRGDQPQHF.

This clonotype has a handful of counts. The V call is TRBV4-3, the J call TRBJ1-1; D gene unclear. The length of the CDR3 is 17 residues. Trimming pared 0 bases from V and 4 bases from J, leaving 18 bases between. Germline V gene data show CDR1 as LGHNA and CDR2 as YSLEER. The CDR3 loop is CASSQDNVEIVRTEAFF. CDR3 DNA sequence: TGCGCCAGCAGCCAAGATAATGTTGAGATCGTTCGCACTGAAGCTTTCTTT.